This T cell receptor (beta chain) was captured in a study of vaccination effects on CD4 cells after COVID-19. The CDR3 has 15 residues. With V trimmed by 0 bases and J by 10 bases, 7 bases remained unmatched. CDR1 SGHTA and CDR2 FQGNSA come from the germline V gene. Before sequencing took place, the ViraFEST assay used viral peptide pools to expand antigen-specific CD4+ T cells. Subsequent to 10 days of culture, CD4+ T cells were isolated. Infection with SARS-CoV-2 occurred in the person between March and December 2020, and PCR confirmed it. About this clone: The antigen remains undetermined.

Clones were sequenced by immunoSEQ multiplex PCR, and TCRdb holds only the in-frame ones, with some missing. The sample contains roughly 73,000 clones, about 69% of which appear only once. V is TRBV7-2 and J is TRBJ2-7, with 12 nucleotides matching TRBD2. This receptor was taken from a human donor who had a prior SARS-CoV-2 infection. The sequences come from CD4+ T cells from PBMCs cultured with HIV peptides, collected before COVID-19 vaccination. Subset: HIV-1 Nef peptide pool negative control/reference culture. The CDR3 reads CASSLAGTSGLYQYF. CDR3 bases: TGTGCCAGCAGCTTAGCCGGGACTAGCGGGTTGTACCAGTACTTC.